Sequencing of this TCR beta chain was carried out in a study of monozygotic twins with inflammatory bowel disease. Every TCR library consumed roughly 3,500 ng of total RNA. From its re-call of the 5' RACE reads, TCRdb lists each CDR3 protein once, without DNA. This sample contains about 210,000 distinct CDR3 sequences. No T cells were sorted before total RNA was taken from whole blood. CDR1 is SGHRS and CDR2 is YFSETQ in the germline V gene. This CDR3 has 15 amino acids. Sequencing used blood. The chain has TRBV5-1 and TRBJ2-2; lacking DNA, the TRBD1 call made by TCRdb goes unchecked. The receptor's source is a human donor with ulcerative colitis or Crohn's disease, or a healthy co-twin of an affected twin (not recorded which). CDR3 residues: CASSLPTGATGELFF.